The rows below give T cell receptor beta chains drawn from one sample of a study of T cells after yellow fever vaccination. One entry per CDR3 protein, called by TCRdb with MiXCR from the 5' RACE reads. The data show around 530,000 distinct CDR3 sequences, less than 20% seen once. The starting material was PBMCs, obtained about 5 days after the first yellow fever vaccination. Receptor source: a man in his late teens or twenties who received the YFV17D yellow fever vaccine. Both conserved end residues are part of each CDR3. D genes are given only for firm matches. Expanded clones are given a class, and other clones once, few, many or no size at all.

D gene: -
J gene: TRBJ1-6
V gene: TRBV5-1
CDR3 length: 16
clone size: few
CDR3 protein: CASRSSGNSYNSPLHF
CDR3 DNA: TGCGCCAGCAGGTCTTCCGGCAACTCCTATAATTCACCCCTCCACTTT

D gene: TRBD1
J gene: TRBJ1-4
V gene: TRBV5-1
CDR3 length: 16
clone size: few
CDR3 protein: CASSLASQTGGEKLFF
CDR3 DNA: TGCGCCAGCAGCTTGGCATCTCAGACAGGGGGTGAAAAACTGTTTTTT

D gene: TRBD2
J gene: TRBJ2-1
V gene: TRBV4-2
CDR3 length: 14
clone size: many
CDR3 protein: CASRGGAEHNEQFF
CDR3 DNA: TGTGCCAGCCGCGGGGGGGCCGAACACAATGAGCAGTTCTTC

D gene: TRBD2
J gene: TRBJ2-5
V gene: TRBV20-1
CDR3 length: 15
clone size: few
CDR3 protein: CSPQVAGGAGETQYF
CDR3 DNA: TGCAGCCCCCAAGTGGCGGGGGGGGCAGGAGAGACCCAGTACTTC

D gene: -
J gene: TRBJ2-3
V gene: TRBV6-6
CDR3 length: 13
clone size: -
CDR3 protein: CASTTARSDTQYF
CDR3 DNA: TGTGCCAGCACTACGGCCCGATCAGATACGCAGTATTTT

D gene: TRBD1
J gene: TRBJ2-4
V gene: TRBV11-2
CDR3 length: 14
clone size: -
CDR3 protein: CASDRVSGKNIQYF
CDR3 DNA: TGTGCCAGCGACAGGGTGTCGGGCAAAAACATTCAGTACTTC

D gene: -
J gene: TRBJ2-6
V gene: TRBV7-2
CDR3 length: 16
clone size: few
CDR3 protein: CASSQRTGHGANVLTF
CDR3 DNA: TGTGCCAGCAGCCAACGGACCGGTCACGGGGCCAACGTCCTGACTTTC

D gene: TRBD2
J gene: TRBJ2-2
V gene: TRBV7-2
CDR3 length: 16
clone size: -
CDR3 protein: CASSPGTIFTTGELFF
CDR3 DNA: TGTGCCAGCAGCCCTGGGACTATCTTTACCACCGGGGAGCTGTTTTTT

D gene: -
J gene: TRBJ1-2
V gene: TRBV20-1
CDR3 length: 14
clone size: -
CDR3 protein: CSALQWAGDYGYTF
CDR3 DNA: TGCAGTGCTCTCCAGTGGGCGGGGGACTATGGCTACACCTTC

D gene: -
J gene: TRBJ1-1
V gene: TRBV5-4
CDR3 length: 12
clone size: -
CDR3 protein: CASSLAAGKAFF
CDR3 DNA: TGTGCCAGCAGCTTGGCGGCAGGGAAAGCTTTCTTT

D gene: TRBD1
J gene: TRBJ2-1
V gene: TRBV12-3/TRBV12-4
CDR3 length: 14
clone size: many
CDR3 protein: CASRTDRGWNEQFF
CDR3 DNA: TGTGCCAGCAGGACAGACAGGGGATGGAATGAGCAGTTCTTC

D gene: TRBD1
J gene: TRBJ1-5
V gene: TRBV7-9
CDR3 length: 16
clone size: -
CDR3 protein: CASSPLRDSGNQPQHF
CDR3 DNA: TGTGCCAGCAGCCCTCTCCGGGACAGTGGCAATCAGCCCCAGCATTTT

D gene: -
J gene: TRBJ2-3
V gene: TRBV12-3/TRBV12-4
CDR3 length: 15
clone size: few
CDR3 protein: CASSFGAGATDTQYF
CDR3 DNA: TGTGCCAGCAGTTTTGGGGCAGGGGCCACAGATACGCAGTATTTT

D gene: -
J gene: TRBJ1-3
V gene: TRBV20-1
CDR3 length: 15
clone size: few
CDR3 protein: CSARDPGGAGNTIYF
CDR3 DNA: TGCAGTGCTAGAGACCCCGGTGGGGCTGGAAACACCATATATTTT

D gene: TRBD2
J gene: TRBJ2-5
V gene: TRBV27
CDR3 length: 15
clone size: -
CDR3 protein: CASSLVPGGKETQYF
CDR3 DNA: TGTGCCAGCAGTTTAGTGCCGGGGGGAAAAGAGACCCAGTACTTC

D gene: TRBD2
J gene: TRBJ2-1
V gene: TRBV7-8
CDR3 length: 17
clone size: few
CDR3 protein: CASSSSSGGHGDNEQFF
CDR3 DNA: TGTGCCAGCAGCTCCTCTAGCGGGGGCCACGGGGACAATGAGCAGTTCTTC

D gene: TRBD1
J gene: TRBJ1-1
V gene: TRBV3-1
CDR3 length: 15
clone size: -
CDR3 protein: CASSPQGAWAPEAFF
CDR3 DNA: TGTGCCAGCAGCCCACAGGGGGCATGGGCGCCTGAAGCTTTCTTT

D gene: -
J gene: TRBJ2-5
V gene: TRBV11-2
CDR3 length: 16
clone size: few
CDR3 protein: CASRSPLGGRGETQYF
CDR3 DNA: TGTGCCAGCAGGTCCCCTTTAGGGGGGAGGGGGGAGACCCAGTACTTC

D gene: TRBD1
J gene: TRBJ2-3
V gene: TRBV20-1
CDR3 length: 16
clone size: many
CDR3 protein: CSARKQGAGPTDTQYF
CDR3 DNA: TGCAGTGCGAGGAAACAGGGGGCAGGGCCCACAGATACGCAGTATTTT

D gene: -
J gene: TRBJ1-1
V gene: TRBV19
CDR3 length: 14
clone size: once
CDR3 protein: CASRRTAKGTEAFF
CDR3 DNA: TGTGCCAGTAGACGGACGGCCAAGGGGACTGAAGCTTTCTTT

D gene: -
J gene: TRBJ1-1
V gene: TRBV2
CDR3 length: 12
clone size: many
CDR3 protein: CASFRVGTEAFF
CDR3 DNA: TGTGCCAGCTTCCGGGTGGGCACTGAAGCTTTCTTT

D gene: TRBD1
J gene: TRBJ1-1
V gene: TRBV6-5
CDR3 length: 15
clone size: few
CDR3 protein: CASSYRNRGGTEAFF
CDR3 DNA: TGTGCCAGCAGTTACAGGAACAGGGGGGGCACTGAAGCTTTCTTT

D gene: -
J gene: TRBJ2-6
V gene: TRBV18
CDR3 length: 15
clone size: few
CDR3 protein: CASSPRVTGANVLTF
CDR3 DNA: TGTGCCAGCTCACCACGGGTTACTGGGGCCAACGTCCTGACTTTC

D gene: TRBD1
J gene: TRBJ1-1
V gene: TRBV7-2
CDR3 length: 12
clone size: few
CDR3 protein: CASRGRGLVAFF
CDR3 DNA: TGTGCCAGCAGAGGGAGGGGGCTGGTTGCTTTCTTT

D gene: -
J gene: TRBJ2-3
V gene: TRBV7-2
CDR3 length: 15
clone size: -
CDR3 protein: CASSFQKGVSDTRYF
CDR3 DNA: TGTGCCAGCAGCTTCCAAAAGGGGGTCTCGGATACGCGGTATTTT

D gene: -
J gene: TRBJ1-2
V gene: TRBV5-5
CDR3 length: 13
clone size: -
CDR3 protein: CAISPGLLCGYTF
CDR3 DNA: TGTGCCATCAGCCCGGGACTCCTCTGTGGCTACACCTTC

D gene: -
J gene: TRBJ1-1
V gene: TRBV3-1
CDR3 length: 17
clone size: few
CDR3 protein: CASSHNPLFGNRLEAFF
CDR3 DNA: TGTGCCAGCAGCCACAACCCCCTTTTTGGTAACCGCCTTGAAGCTTTCTTT

D gene: -
J gene: TRBJ2-2
V gene: TRBV7-8
CDR3 length: 17
clone size: many
CDR3 protein: CASSLRKAGPNTGELFF
CDR3 DNA: TGTGCCAGCAGCTTAAGAAAGGCAGGTCCGAACACCGGGGAGCTGTTTTTT

D gene: -
J gene: TRBJ2-1
V gene: TRBV4-3
CDR3 length: 16
clone size: -
CDR3 protein: CASSQEAGAGWNEQFF
CDR3 DNA: TGCGCCAGCAGCCAAGAGGCGGGCGCCGGTTGGAATGAGCAGTTCTTC

D gene: -
J gene: TRBJ2-7
V gene: TRBV7-2
CDR3 length: 14
clone size: few
CDR3 protein: CASSLPGYLNEQYF
CDR3 DNA: TGTGCCAGCAGCTTGCCAGGGTATTTGAACGAGCAGTACTTC

D gene: -
J gene: TRBJ2-3
V gene: TRBV11-3
CDR3 length: 16
clone size: -
CDR3 protein: CASSLDPGPVTDTQYF
CDR3 DNA: TGTGCCAGCAGCCTCGACCCAGGGCCAGTCACAGATACGCAGTATTTT

D gene: -
J gene: TRBJ1-6
V gene: TRBV27
CDR3 length: 14
clone size: -
CDR3 protein: CASSWQGENSPLHF
CDR3 DNA: TGTGCCAGCAGTTGGCAGGGAGAGAATTCACCCCTCCACTTT

D gene: -
J gene: TRBJ2-1
V gene: TRBV6-5
CDR3 length: 13
clone size: -
CDR3 protein: CASSYSGWNEQFF
CDR3 DNA: TGTGCCAGCAGTTACTCCGGGTGGAATGAGCAGTTCTTC

D gene: -
J gene: TRBJ2-7
V gene: TRBV6-2/TRBV6-3
CDR3 length: 14
clone size: many
CDR3 protein: CASSSRTDSYEQYF
CDR3 DNA: TGTGCCAGCAGTTCCCGGACGGACTCCTACGAGCAGTACTTC

D gene: -
J gene: TRBJ1-6
V gene: TRBV6-1
CDR3 length: 14
clone size: -
CDR3 protein: CASRSSSYNSPLHF
CDR3 DNA: TGTGCCAGCAGGTCCAGCTCCTATAATTCACCCCTCCACTTT

D gene: TRBD2
J gene: TRBJ2-3
V gene: TRBV4-3
CDR3 length: 17
clone size: -
CDR3 protein: CASSQELGLAGTLDQYF
CDR3 DNA: TGCGCCAGCAGCCAAGAGCTCGGACTAGCGGGGACCCTGGATCAGTATTTT

D gene: -
J gene: TRBJ1-2
V gene: TRBV20-1
CDR3 length: 11
clone size: few
CDR3 protein: CSAGVGYGYTF
CDR3 DNA: TGCAGTGCAGGGGTGGGCTATGGCTACACCTTC

D gene: -
J gene: TRBJ2-2
V gene: TRBV7-9
CDR3 length: 17
clone size: -
CDR3 protein: CASSPLVRQRNTGELFF
CDR3 DNA: TGTGCCAGCAGCCCACTTGTTCGGCAAAGGAACACCGGGGAGCTGTTTTTT

D gene: TRBD1
J gene: TRBJ1-1
V gene: TRBV18
CDR3 length: 14
clone size: -
CDR3 protein: CASSGQGANTEAFF
CDR3 DNA: TGTGCCAGCTCCGGACAGGGCGCGAACACTGAAGCTTTCTTT

D gene: -
J gene: TRBJ2-3
V gene: TRBV5-1
CDR3 length: 14
clone size: -
CDR3 protein: CASSLTGSADTQYF
CDR3 DNA: TGCGCCAGCAGCTTAACAGGGTCGGCAGATACGCAGTATTTT

D gene: TRBD1
J gene: TRBJ2-3
V gene: TRBV10-3
CDR3 length: 15
clone size: -
CDR3 protein: CAIRMGQTFTDTQYF
CDR3 DNA: TGTGCCATCAGGATGGGACAGACCTTCACAGATACGCAGTATTTT

D gene: -
J gene: TRBJ1-3
V gene: TRBV2
CDR3 length: 20
clone size: -
CDR3 protein: CASSEPGQGFLFRGRNTIYF
CDR3 DNA: TGTGCCAGCAGTGAACCAGGGCAGGGATTTCTCTTTCGAGGGCGAAACACCATATATTTT

D gene: TRBD1
J gene: TRBJ1-1
V gene: TRBV15
CDR3 length: 14
clone size: few
CDR3 protein: CATSKGQGLDEAFF
CDR3 DNA: TGTGCCACCAGCAAGGGACAGGGACTAGATGAAGCTTTCTTT

D gene: -
J gene: TRBJ2-1
V gene: TRBV10-3
CDR3 length: 15
clone size: few
CDR3 protein: CAIGYGGGPDNEQFF
CDR3 DNA: TGTGCCATCGGATATGGGGGGGGGCCTGACAATGAGCAGTTCTTC

D gene: TRBD1
J gene: TRBJ2-3
V gene: TRBV12-3/TRBV12-4
CDR3 length: 13
clone size: -
CDR3 protein: CASRGTVIDTQYF
CDR3 DNA: TGTGCCAGCAGGGGGACAGTAATAGATACGCAGTATTTT

D gene: TRBD2
J gene: TRBJ2-1
V gene: TRBV29-1
CDR3 length: 14
clone size: few
CDR3 protein: CSVFGGGGIGEQFF
CDR3 DNA: TGCAGCGTTTTCGGGGGGGGCGGTATAGGTGAGCAGTTCTTC

D gene: -
J gene: TRBJ1-5
V gene: TRBV19
CDR3 length: 14
clone size: few
CDR3 protein: CASRTLDSNQPQHF
CDR3 DNA: TGTGCCAGTAGAACACTGGATAGCAATCAGCCCCAGCATTTT

D gene: TRBD2
J gene: TRBJ2-3
V gene: TRBV6-5
CDR3 length: 15
clone size: few
CDR3 protein: CASSYRSGGRDTQYF
CDR3 DNA: TGTGCCAGCAGTTACCGTAGCGGGGGGAGGGATACGCAGTATTTT

D gene: TRBD1
J gene: TRBJ2-5
V gene: TRBV7-9
CDR3 length: 13
clone size: few
CDR3 protein: CASRRDREETQYF
CDR3 DNA: TGTGCCAGCAGGAGAGACAGGGAAGAGACCCAGTACTTC

D gene: -
J gene: TRBJ2-2
V gene: TRBV11-1
CDR3 length: 14
clone size: -
CDR3 protein: CASSPSPNTGELFF
CDR3 DNA: TGTGCCAGCAGCCCTTCCCCGAACACCGGGGAGCTGTTTTTT

D gene: -
J gene: TRBJ2-1
V gene: TRBV7-6
CDR3 length: 14
clone size: once
CDR3 protein: CASSNRRYGNEQFF
CDR3 DNA: TGTGCCAGCAGCAATCGGCGGTACGGAAATGAGCAGTTCTTC

D gene: TRBD2
J gene: TRBJ2-2
V gene: TRBV5-4
CDR3 length: 16
clone size: few
CDR3 protein: CASSSTITSGAGELFF
CDR3 DNA: TGTGCCAGCAGCTCGACCATTACTAGCGGGGCCGGGGAGCTGTTTTTT